The 21 T cell receptor beta chains listed next were all sequenced from one sample in a study of T cell changes during pregnancy in multiple sclerosis. Libraries were prepared by immunoSEQ multiplex PCR; TCRdb keeps only in-frame clonotypes and omits some of them. Among 40,000 to 55,000 clones, approximately 89% were seen once, and the ten largest hold less than 3.5%. Material: CD8+ T cells from peripheral blood mononuclear cells, obtained in the second trimester of pregnancy. These receptors were taken from a female donor with multiple sclerosis, enrolled in a pregnancy study.

CDR3 sequence reads: CASSLSHASSTDTQYF. CDR3 nucleotide sequence: TGTGCCAGCAGCCTATCCCACGCCTCTAGCACAGATACGCAGTATTTT. The rearrangement uses TRBV9 and TRBJ2-3; no firm D call. This CDR3 is 16 amino acids long. CDR1 is SGDLS, CDR2 YYNGEE, per germline. V was trimmed by 4 bases and J by 0 bases, leaving 15 bases between them.

This sequence joins TRBV4-1 and TRBJ1-1; D call uncertain. The CDR3 consists of 13 residues. Germline V gene data show CDR1 as MGHRA and CDR2 as YSYEKL. V was trimmed by 3 bases and J by 1 base, leaving 6 bases between them. CDR3 nucleotides: TGCGCCAGCAGCCACCTAAGGAACACTGAAGCTTTCTTT. It yields the protein CASSHLRNTEAFF.

This chain joins TRBV27 and TRBJ2-7, with D tentatively TRBD2 (6 bases). Trimming cost V 6 bases and J 3 bases, with 12 bases left between them. Germline V gene sequence: CDR1 MNHEY, CDR2 SMNVEV (reference sequence). The CDR3 contains 13 residues. CDR3 DNA: TGTGCCAGCAGCCCGGGACTTTTCTACGAGCAGTACTTC. Its protein is CASSPGLFYEQYF.

The chain carries TRBV6-5 and TRBJ2-7; 8 nucleotides agree with TRBD1. Germline CDR1 MNHEY, CDR2 SVGAGI. J was trimmed by 0 bases and V by 4 bases; bases with no gene match: 5. CDR3 size: 15 residues. The CDR3 loop reads CASSFGQGRSYEQYF. In DNA form, the CDR3 reads TGTGCCAGCAGTTTCGGACAGGGACGCTCCTACGAGCAGTACTTC.

This chain uses TRBV5-1 with TRBJ2-2; 8 nucleotides agree with TRBD2. Trimming took 0 bases from V and 8 from J; bases not matched to a gene: 9. This CDR3 has 16 residues. Germline V gene data show CDR1 as SGHRS and CDR2 as YFSETQ. Written as DNA, the CDR3 is TGCGCCAGCAGCTTGGCCGTCGGGGGGGCCTCTGGGGAGCTGTTTTTT. It translates to CASSLAVGGASGELFF.

V and J are TRBV18 and TRBJ2-3; D may be TRBD2 (7 bases). Per the germline V gene, CDR1 is KGHSH and CDR2 is LQKENI. The length of the CDR3 is 17 residues. V shed 3 bases and J shed 6 bases, with 22 bases lying between them. CDR3 DNA: TGTGCCAGCTCACCGGGGGGGCTTCAGGGCCACTATGATACGCAGTATTTT. Protein: CASSPGGLQGHYDTQYF.

This rearrangement joins TRBV6-1 to TRBJ1-1; 10 nucleotides align to TRBD1. Losses at the gene ends were 4 bases for V and 2 bases for J; bases not matched to a gene: 10. Per the germline V gene, CDR1 is MNHNS and CDR2 is SASEGT. There are 17 residues in the CDR3. The CDR3 sequence is CASSAPGQGYRNTEAFF. Here the CDR3 DNA reads TGTGCCAGCAGTGCCCCGGGACAGGGGTATAGAAACACTGAAGCTTTCTTT.

This clone was recorded a few times. This chain links TRBV28 with TRBJ1-1, with D perhaps TRBD1 (5 bases). Per the germline V gene, CDR1 is MDHEN and CDR2 is SYDVKM. This CDR3 is 13 amino acids long. V shed 6 bases and J shed 3 bases, with 11 bases lying between them. The CDR3 sequence is CASRPTAHTEAFF. CDR3 sequence (DNA): TGTGCCAGCAGACCGACAGCCCACACTGAAGCTTTCTTT.

The V gene is TRBV5-6, the J gene TRBJ1-1, with D hard to call. This CDR3 contains 14 residues. CDR1 SGHDT and CDR2 YYEEEE come from the germline V gene. Deletions cut 0 bases from V and 5 bases from J, with 11 bases between. The CDR3: CASSLGNQRTEAFF. In DNA form, the CDR3 reads TGTGCCAGCAGCTTGGGTAATCAGAGGACTGAAGCTTTCTTT.

The rearrangement uses TRBV9 and TRBJ2-3, with a tentative D call TRBD2 (7 bases). The V end lost 4 bases, the J end lost 5 bases, and 17 bases lay between the germline ends. The germline V gene encodes CDR1 SGDLS and CDR2 YYNGEE. The CDR3 totals 15 residues. The CDR3 reads CASSSRRGAIDTQYF. For the CDR3, the DNA is TGTGCCAGCAGCTCACGCCGGGGGGCCATAGATACGCAGTATTTT.

This clone was seen ten or more times. The gene calls are TRBV18 and TRBJ1-6; D gene ambiguous. CDR1 is KGHSH and CDR2 is LQKENI in the germline V gene. V lost 6 bases and J 7 bases, leaving 10 bases between the germline ends. The CDR3 has 13 residues. The CDR3 here is CASSPKWNSPLHF. As DNA, the CDR3 is TGTGCCAGCTCTCCTAAATGGAATTCACCCCTCCACTTT.

The rearrangement links TRBV19 to TRBJ2-2, with unresolved D. The CDR3 runs to 12 residues. Germline V gene sequence: CDR1 LNHDA, CDR2 SQIVND (reference sequence). Trimming removed 5 bases at V and 6 bases at J, with 7 bases between. The DNA for the CDR3 is TGTGCCAGTAGTTCCCCTCCCGGGGAGCTGTTTTTT. Encoded protein: CASSSPPGELFF.

V is TRBV7-9 and J is TRBJ1-2, with 7 bases that match TRBD1. CDR3 length: 16 amino acids. Germline CDR1 is SEHNR and CDR2 is FQNEAQ (reference sequence). Trimming cost V 2 bases and J 5 bases; bases outside gene matches: 11. The CDR3 region has the DNA TGTGCCAGCAGCTTAATTGGGACAGACCTATTGTATGGCTACACCTTC. This encodes CASSLIGTDLLYGYTF. Together with reference TRBV7-9 and TRBJ1-2, the CDR3 gives the full variable domain: DTGVSQNPRHKITKRGQNVTFRCDPISEHNRLYWYRQTLGQGPEFLTYFQNEAQLEKSRLLSDRFSAERPKGSFSTLEIQRTEQGDSAMYLCASSLIGTDLLYGYTFGSGTRLTVV.

The chain joins TRBV15 to TRBJ1-2; D possibly corresponds to TRBD1 (5 bases). CDR1 is LNHNV, CDR2 YYDKDF, per germline (reference sequence). The CDR3 covers 13 residues. With 1 base removed from V and 6 bases from J, the gap between germline ends came to 9 bases. The CDR3 protein is CATSRAGLDGYTF. The CDR3 DNA reads TGTGCCACCAGCAGAGCGGGACTGGATGGCTACACCTTC. Full variable domain (missing parts from reference TRBV15 and TRBJ1-2): DAMVIQNPRYQVTQFGKPVTLSCSQTLNHNVMYWYQQKSSQAPKLLFHYYDKDFNNEADTPDNFQSRRPNTSFCFLDIRSPGLGDTAMYLCATSRAGLDGYTFGSGTRLTVV.

V usage is TRBV9 and J usage is TRBJ2-3; 9 nucleotides line up with TRBD1. In germline, CDR1 is SGDLS, CDR2 YYNGEE. V gave up 3 bases and J gave up 4 bases; unmatched junction bases: 9. The CDR3 consists of 16 residues. As DNA, the CDR3 is TGTGCCAGCAGCGGGAGACAGGGGGAGTCCCCAGATACGCAGTATTTT. It yields the protein CASSGRQGESPDTQYF. The entire variable domain, with the rest obtained from reference TRBV9 and TRBJ2-3, is as follows: DSGVTQTPKHLITATGQRVTLRCSPRSGDLSVYWYQQSLDQGLQFLIQYYNGEERAKGNILERFSAQQFPDLHSELNLSSLELGDSALYFCASSGRQGESPDTQYFGPGTRLTVL.

This clone was counted a few times. The rearrangement links TRBV6-5 to TRBJ1-5; D not certain. Germline loops: CDR1 MNHEY, CDR2 SVGAGI. This CDR3 comprises 13 residues. The ends were cut back, 5 bases at V and 1 base at J, with 6 bases in the middle. The chain's CDR3 is CASSQASNQPQHF. As DNA, the CDR3 is TGTGCCAGCAGTCAGGCAAGCAATCAGCCCCAGCATTTT.

In its sample, this clone was seen once. V gene TRBV27 combines with J gene TRBJ1-1, with D possibly matching TRBD1 (5 bases). The V end lost 4 bases, the J end lost 0 bases, and 12 bases lay between the germline ends. From germline, CDR1 is MNHEY and CDR2 SMNVEV (reference sequence). This CDR3 contains 15 residues. The CDR3 region is CASSSLQGMNTEAFF. The CDR3 bases are TGTGCCAGCAGTTCCCTCCAGGGTATGAACACTGAAGCTTTCTTT.

The V call is TRBV7-6, the J call TRBJ2-2, with D possibly TRBD2 on 5 matching bases. With 3 bases removed from V and 4 bases from J, the gap between germline ends came to 12 bases. CDR1 and CDR2 from the germline V gene are SGHVS and FNYEAQ. This CDR3 contains 15 residues. CDR3 amino acids: CASSFPGSSTGELFF. The CDR3 coding sequence is TGTGCCAGCAGCTTCCCGGGGAGCAGCACCGGGGAGCTGTTTTTT.

The genes are TRBV19 and TRBJ1-3, with D possibly matching TRBD1 (5 bases). This CDR3 is 15 amino acids long. Germline V gives CDR1 LNHDA, CDR2 SQIVND (reference sequence). V was cut by 7 bases and J by 2 bases, with 15 bases left in between. CDR3 in DNA: TGTGCCAGTACCGTAACAGGTTCACCTGGAAACACCATATATTTT. Its translation is CASTVTGSPGNTIYF.

The V and J genes are TRBV7-2 and TRBJ2-7; possible D gene TRBD2, 6 bases. V was pared by 3 bases and J by 6 bases, with 9 bases between. Germline CDR1 reads SGHTA; CDR2 reads FQGNSA. The CDR3 has 12 residues. CDR3 bases: TGTGCCAGCAGCTTCCTGGAGGGCGAGCAGTACTTC. It translates to CASSFLEGEQYF.

This sequence joins TRBV9 and TRBJ1-2, with 8 positions matching TRBD1. Trimming at V came to 0 bases and at J to 7 bases, leaving 23 bases not matched to a gene. Germline loops: CDR1 SGDLS, CDR2 YYNGEE. The CDR3 spans 20 residues. The CDR3 reads CASSVGVARDQDRVRSGYTF. For the CDR3, the DNA is TGTGCCAGCAGCGTAGGAGTTGCGAGGGACCAGGACAGGGTGAGGAGTGGCTACACCTTC.